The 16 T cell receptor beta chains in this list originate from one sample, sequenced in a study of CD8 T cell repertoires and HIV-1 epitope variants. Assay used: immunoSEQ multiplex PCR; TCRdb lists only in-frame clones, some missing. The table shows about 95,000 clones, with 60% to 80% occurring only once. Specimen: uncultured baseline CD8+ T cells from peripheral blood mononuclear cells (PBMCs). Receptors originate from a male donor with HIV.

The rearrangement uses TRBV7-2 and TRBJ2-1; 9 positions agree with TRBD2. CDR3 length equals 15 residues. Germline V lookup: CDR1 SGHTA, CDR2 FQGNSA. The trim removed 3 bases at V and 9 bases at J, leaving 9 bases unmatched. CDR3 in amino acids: CASSLERGVWSEQFF. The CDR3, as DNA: TGTGCCAGCAGCTTGGAGCGGGGGGTCTGGAGTGAGCAGTTCTTC.

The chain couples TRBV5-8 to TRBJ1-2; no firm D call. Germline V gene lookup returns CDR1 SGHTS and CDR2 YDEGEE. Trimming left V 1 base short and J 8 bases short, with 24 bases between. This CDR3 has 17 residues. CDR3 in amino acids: CASSLLFFRRPARGYTF. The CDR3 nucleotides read TGTGCCAGCAGCTTGCTTTTCTTCCGACGTCCCGCAAGAGGCTACACCTTC. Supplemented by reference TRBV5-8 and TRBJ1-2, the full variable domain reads EAGVTQSPTHLIKTRGQQATLRCSPISGHTSVYWYQQALGLGLQFLLWYDEGEERNRGNFPPRFSGRQFPNYSSELNVNALELEDSALYLCASSLLFFRRPARGYTFGSGTRLTVV.

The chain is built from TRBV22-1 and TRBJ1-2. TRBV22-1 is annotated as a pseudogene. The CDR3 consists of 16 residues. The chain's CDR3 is CPGRWYQARKTYGYTF. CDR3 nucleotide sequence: TGTCCTGGGAGATGGTATCAAGCGAGAAAGACCTATGGCTACACCTTC.

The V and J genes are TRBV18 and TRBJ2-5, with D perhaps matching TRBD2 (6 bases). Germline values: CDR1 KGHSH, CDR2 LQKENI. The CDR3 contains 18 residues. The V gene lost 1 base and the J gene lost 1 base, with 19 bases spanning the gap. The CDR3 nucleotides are TGTGCCAGCTCACCACTACCGACGGGAGTCAGCCCCCAAGAGACCCAGTACTTC. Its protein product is CASSPLPTGVSPQETQYF.

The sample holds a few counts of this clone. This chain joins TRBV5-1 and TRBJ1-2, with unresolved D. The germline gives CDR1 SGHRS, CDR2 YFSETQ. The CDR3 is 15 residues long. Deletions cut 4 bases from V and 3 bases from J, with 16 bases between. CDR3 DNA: TGCGCCAGCAGCCCAAACCATCCCGGGGACTATGGCTACACCTTC. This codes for CASSPNHPGDYGYTF. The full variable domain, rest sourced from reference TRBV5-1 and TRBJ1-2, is KAGVTQTPRYLIKTRGQQVTLSCSPISGHRSVSWYQQTPGQGLQFLFEYFSETQRNKGNFPGRFSGRQFSNSRSEMNVSTLELGDSALYLCASSPNHPGDYGYTFGSGTRLTVV.

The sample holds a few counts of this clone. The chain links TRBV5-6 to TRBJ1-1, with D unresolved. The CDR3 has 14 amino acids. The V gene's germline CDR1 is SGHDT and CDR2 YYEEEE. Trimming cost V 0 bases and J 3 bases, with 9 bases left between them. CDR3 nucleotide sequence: TGTGCCAGCAGCTTGGTCCTTGGGGACACTGAAGCTTTCTTT. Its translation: CASSLVLGDTEAFF.

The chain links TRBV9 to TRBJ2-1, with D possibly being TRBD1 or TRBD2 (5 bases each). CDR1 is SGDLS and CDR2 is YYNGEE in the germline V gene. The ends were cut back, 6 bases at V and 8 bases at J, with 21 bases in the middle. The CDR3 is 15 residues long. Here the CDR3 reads CASTPLDGANYEQFF. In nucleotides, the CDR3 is TGTGCCAGCACCCCCTTAGACGGGGCGAACTATGAGCAGTTCTTC.

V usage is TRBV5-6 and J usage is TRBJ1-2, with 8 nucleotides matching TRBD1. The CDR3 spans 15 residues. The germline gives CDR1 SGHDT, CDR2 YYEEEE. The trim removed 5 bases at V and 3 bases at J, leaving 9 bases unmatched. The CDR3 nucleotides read TGTGCCAGCAGGGTTCAGGGGGCGGAATACTATGGCTACACCTTC. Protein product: CASRVQGAEYYGYTF.

In DNA form, the CDR3 reads TGTGCCAGCAGCTCAGAGACCTATAATTCACCCCTCCACTTT. This encodes CASSSETYNSPLHF. The chain joins TRBV7-8 to TRBJ1-6; D is unresolved. The V gene lost 4 bases and the J gene lost 2 bases, with 6 bases spanning the gap. Germline CDR1 reads SGHVS; CDR2 reads FQNEAQ. The CDR3 consists of 14 residues.

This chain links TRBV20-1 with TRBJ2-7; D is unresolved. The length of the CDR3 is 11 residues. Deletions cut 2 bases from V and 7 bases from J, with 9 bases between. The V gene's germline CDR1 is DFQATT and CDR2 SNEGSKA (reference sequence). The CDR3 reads CSARNPEEQYF. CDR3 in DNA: TGCAGTGCTAGAAACCCTGAGGAGCAGTACTTC.

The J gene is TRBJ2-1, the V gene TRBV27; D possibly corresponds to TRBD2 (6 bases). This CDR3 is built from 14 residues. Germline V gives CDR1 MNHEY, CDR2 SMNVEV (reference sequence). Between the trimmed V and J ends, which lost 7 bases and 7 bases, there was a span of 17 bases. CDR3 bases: TGTGCCAGCACAGTTACTAGCAGGGTGAATGAGCAGTTCTTC. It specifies CASTVTSRVNEQFF.

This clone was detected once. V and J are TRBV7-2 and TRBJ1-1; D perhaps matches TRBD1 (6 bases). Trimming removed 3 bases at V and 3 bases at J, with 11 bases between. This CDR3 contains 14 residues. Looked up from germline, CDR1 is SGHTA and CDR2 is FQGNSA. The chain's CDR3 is CASSLHAGDTEAFF. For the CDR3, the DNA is TGTGCCAGCAGCTTGCACGCAGGGGACACTGAAGCTTTCTTT.

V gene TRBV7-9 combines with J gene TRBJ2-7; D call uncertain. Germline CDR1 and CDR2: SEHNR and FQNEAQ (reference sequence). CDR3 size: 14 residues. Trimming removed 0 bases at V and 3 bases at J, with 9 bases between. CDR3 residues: CASSLAQVRYEQYF. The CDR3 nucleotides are TGTGCCAGCAGCTTAGCGCAGGTTCGCTACGAGCAGTACTTC.

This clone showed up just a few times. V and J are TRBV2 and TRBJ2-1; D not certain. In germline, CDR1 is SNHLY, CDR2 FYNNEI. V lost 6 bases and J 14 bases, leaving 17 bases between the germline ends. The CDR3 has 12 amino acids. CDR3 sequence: CASRPVGFSKFF. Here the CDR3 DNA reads TGTGCCAGCAGACCCGTCGGCTTTAGTAAGTTCTTC.

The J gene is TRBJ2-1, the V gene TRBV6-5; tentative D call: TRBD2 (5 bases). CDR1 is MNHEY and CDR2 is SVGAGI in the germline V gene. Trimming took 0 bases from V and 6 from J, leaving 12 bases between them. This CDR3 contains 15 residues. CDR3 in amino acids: CASSYSPTGVNEQFF. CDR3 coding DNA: TGTGCCAGCAGTTACTCCCCGACCGGGGTCAATGAGCAGTTCTTC.

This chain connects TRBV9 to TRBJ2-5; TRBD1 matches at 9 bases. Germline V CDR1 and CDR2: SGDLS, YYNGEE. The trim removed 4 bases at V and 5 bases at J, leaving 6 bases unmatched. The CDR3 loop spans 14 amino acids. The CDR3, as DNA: TGTGCCAGCAGCCCGCGGACAGGGGAGGAGACCCAGTACTTC. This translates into CASSPRTGEETQYF.